This T cell receptor (beta chain) was observed in a study of beta chain features in type 1 diabetes. The isolated RNA, all of it, was reverse transcribed, so expressed TCRB transcripts were what got sequenced. Clones were sequenced by immunoSEQ multiplex PCR, and TCRdb holds only the in-frame ones, with some missing. The table has about 240,000 clones, about 25% seen once. This clone was seen a few times. Its specificity is not known. Looked up from germline, CDR1 is SGHNT and CDR2 is YYREEE (reference sequence). This CDR3 is built from 14 residues. V was trimmed by 0 bases and J by 1 base, leaving 7 bases between them. Study-wide results and limits: Shortening that was moderate but significant affected the TCRB CDR3s of Type 1 diabetes patients in all four CD4+ subsets. The naive, central memory and Treg TCRB repertoires of patients appeared to be more similar to one another than those of healthy donors. Reduced insertions and increased deletions marked VDJ junctions in type 1 diabetes patients.

The V and J genes are TRBV5-4 and TRBJ2-5; no definite D call. The TCR comes from a man younger than 45 in good health. The specimen sequenced was central memory CD4+ T cells from blood. As DNA, the CDR3 is TGTGCCAGCAGCTTGGACCCATCCCAAGAGACCCAGTACTTC. Translated, it gives CASSLDPSQETQYF.